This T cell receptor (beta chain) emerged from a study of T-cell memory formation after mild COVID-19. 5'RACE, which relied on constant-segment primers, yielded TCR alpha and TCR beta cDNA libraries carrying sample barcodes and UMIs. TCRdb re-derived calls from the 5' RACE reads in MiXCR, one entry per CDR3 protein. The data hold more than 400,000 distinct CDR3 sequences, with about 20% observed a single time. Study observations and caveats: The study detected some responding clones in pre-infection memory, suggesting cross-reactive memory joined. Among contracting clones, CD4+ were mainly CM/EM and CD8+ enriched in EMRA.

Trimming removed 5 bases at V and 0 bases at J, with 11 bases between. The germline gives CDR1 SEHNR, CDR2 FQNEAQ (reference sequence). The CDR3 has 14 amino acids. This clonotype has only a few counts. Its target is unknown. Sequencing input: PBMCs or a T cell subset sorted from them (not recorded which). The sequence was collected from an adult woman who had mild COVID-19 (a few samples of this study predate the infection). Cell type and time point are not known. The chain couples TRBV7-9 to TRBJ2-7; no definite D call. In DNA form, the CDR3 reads TGTGCCAGCAGCACCAGGACCAGCTCCTACGAGCAGTACTTC. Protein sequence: CASSTRTSSYEQYF.